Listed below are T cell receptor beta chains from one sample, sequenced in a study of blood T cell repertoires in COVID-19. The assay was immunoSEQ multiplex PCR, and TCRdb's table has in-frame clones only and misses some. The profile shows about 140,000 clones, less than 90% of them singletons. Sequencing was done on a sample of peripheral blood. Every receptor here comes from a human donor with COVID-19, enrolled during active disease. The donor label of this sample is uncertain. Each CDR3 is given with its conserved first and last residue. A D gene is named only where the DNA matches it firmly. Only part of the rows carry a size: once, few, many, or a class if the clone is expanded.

CDR3 DNA: TGCGCCAGCAGCCAAGATCGACAGGAAAGGCAGCCCCAGCATTTT; CDR3 protein: CASSQDRQERQPQHF; clone size: NA; V gene: TRBV4-1; J gene: TRBJ1-5; D gene: NA
CDR3 DNA: TGTGCCAGCACCCTCGTGGGACAGGGGACCTACGAGCAGTACTTC; CDR3 protein: CASTLVGQGTYEQYF; clone size: once; V gene: TRBV11-3; J gene: TRBJ2-7; D gene: TRBD1
CDR3 DNA: TGTGCCAGCAGTGAAGGTCGGGTTAATTCACCCCTCCACTTT; CDR3 protein: CASSEGRVNSPLHF; clone size: once; V gene: TRBV2; J gene: TRBJ1-6; D gene: NA
CDR3 DNA: TGTGCCAGTTACCGGGACACGGCTTTCGGCTACACCTTC; CDR3 protein: CASYRDTAFGYTF; clone size: NA; V gene: TRBV6-6; J gene: TRBJ1-2; D gene: NA
CDR3 DNA: TGTGCCAGCAGCTTAGATCCAGGCCAAGAGACCCAGTACTTC; CDR3 protein: CASSLDPGQETQYF; clone size: NA; V gene: TRBV7-2; J gene: TRBJ2-5; D gene: NA
CDR3 DNA: TGTGCCAGCAGTGAAGGTTTGTCTAGCGGGGACACCGGGGAGCTGTTTTTT; CDR3 protein: CASSEGLSSGDTGELFF; clone size: NA; V gene: TRBV6-1; J gene: TRBJ2-2; D gene: TRBD2
CDR3 DNA: TGTGCCAGCCGGACAGGGTCGAATCAGCCCCAGCATTTT; CDR3 protein: CASRTGSNQPQHF; clone size: NA; V gene: TRBV28; J gene: TRBJ1-5; D gene: TRBD1
CDR3 DNA: TGTGCCAGCAGCTTAACCGGACACGATAATTCACCCCTCCACTTT; CDR3 protein: CASSLTGHDNSPLHF; clone size: NA; V gene: TRBV7-2; J gene: TRBJ1-6; D gene: NA
CDR3 DNA: TGTGCCAGCAGTTACTCAGGGACTGCGAACACCGGGGAGCTGTTTTTT; CDR3 protein: CASSYSGTANTGELFF; clone size: NA; V gene: TRBV6-6; J gene: TRBJ2-2; D gene: NA
CDR3 DNA: TGTGCCAGCACCAGAGGCACGCCTAGTAATGAGCAGTTCTTC; CDR3 protein: CASTRGTPSNEQFF; clone size: NA; V gene: TRBV6-5; J gene: TRBJ2-1; D gene: NA
CDR3 DNA: TGTGCCAGCAGTTTACCGGGACTAGCGGGCCACAATGAGCAGTTCTTC; CDR3 protein: CASSLPGLAGHNEQFF; clone size: NA; V gene: TRBV27; J gene: TRBJ2-1; D gene: TRBD2
CDR3 DNA: TGTGCCAGCAGGGAGACCGGACAGTTTTTCTACGAGCAGTACTTC; CDR3 protein: CASRETGQFFYEQYF; clone size: NA; V gene: TRBV2; J gene: TRBJ2-7; D gene: NA
CDR3 DNA: TGTGCTAGTGGCTCAGACAGGGACGCAACTAATGAAAAACTGTTTTTT; CDR3 protein: CASGSDRDATNEKLFF; clone size: NA; V gene: TRBV12-5; J gene: TRBJ1-4; D gene: TRBD1
CDR3 DNA: TGTGCCAGTAGTATCACAGAGGGTATCCCTGAAGCTTTCTTT; CDR3 protein: CASSITEGIPEAFF; clone size: once; V gene: TRBV19; J gene: TRBJ1-1; D gene: NA
CDR3 DNA: TGTGCCAGCAGTTTGGAGCAGCCAACAGAAGCTTTCTTT; CDR3 protein: CASSLEQPTEAFF; clone size: NA; V gene: TRBV28; J gene: TRBJ1-1; D gene: NA
CDR3 DNA: TGTGCCAGCAGACAGCCGGGACAGGGGAATGAAAAACTGTTTTTT; CDR3 protein: CASRQPGQGNEKLFF; clone size: NA; V gene: TRBV6-5; J gene: TRBJ1-4; D gene: TRBD1
CDR3 DNA: TGTGCCAGCAGCCCAACCCCTACCGTCCTGACTTTC; CDR3 protein: CASSPTPTVLTF; clone size: NA; V gene: TRBV21-1; J gene: TRBJ2-6; D gene: NA
CDR3 DNA: TGTGCCAGCAGCTTGGCACTAGCTGGCGCCTACGAGCAGTACTTC; CDR3 protein: CASSLALAGAYEQYF; clone size: NA; V gene: TRBV5-4; J gene: TRBJ2-7; D gene: NA
CDR3 DNA: TGTGCCAGCAGCCCCGCGGGGTACACCTACGAGCAGTACTTC; CDR3 protein: CASSPAGYTYEQYF; clone size: NA; V gene: TRBV7-2; J gene: TRBJ2-7; D gene: NA
CDR3 DNA: TGTGCCAGTAGTATCCACCAGGGGGATGAAAAACTGTTTTTT; CDR3 protein: CASSIHQGDEKLFF; clone size: once; V gene: TRBV19; J gene: TRBJ1-4; D gene: TRBD1
CDR3 DNA: TGTGCCAGCAGCCCCAGGACGGGGTACAATGAGCAGTTCTTC; CDR3 protein: CASSPRTGYNEQFF; clone size: NA; V gene: TRBV6-2/TRBV6-3; J gene: TRBJ2-1; D gene: NA
CDR3 DNA: TGCAGTGCTAGTGAGGGTACAGCTAACTACGAGCAGTACTTC; CDR3 protein: CSASEGTANYEQYF; clone size: NA; V gene: TRBV20-1; J gene: TRBJ2-7; D gene: NA
CDR3 DNA: TGCGCCAGCAGTACGGACAGCACCGGGGAGCTGTTTTTT; CDR3 protein: CASSTDSTGELFF; clone size: few; V gene: TRBV10-1; J gene: TRBJ2-2; D gene: NA
CDR3 DNA: TGTGCCAGCAGTTACTCCCGACTAGCGGGGGGGCTAGCCTACGAGCAGTACTTC; CDR3 protein: CASSYSRLAGGLAYEQYF; clone size: NA; V gene: TRBV6-2/TRBV6-3; J gene: TRBJ2-7; D gene: TRBD2
CDR3 DNA: TGTGCCAGCAGTTTATTCAGCAGGGGATCCGAGCAGTACTTC; CDR3 protein: CASSLFSRGSEQYF; clone size: NA; V gene: TRBV28; J gene: TRBJ2-7; D gene: NA
CDR3 DNA: TGCGCCAGCAGCCTGACCCCAGGGGCTGGCTACACCTTC; CDR3 protein: CASSLTPGAGYTF; clone size: NA; V gene: TRBV5-1; J gene: TRBJ1-2; D gene: NA
CDR3 DNA: TGCAGCGTTGAAGCTTGGACAGGGGAAGAGACCCAGTACTTC; CDR3 protein: CSVEAWTGEETQYF; clone size: NA; V gene: TRBV29-1; J gene: TRBJ2-5; D gene: TRBD1
CDR3 DNA: TGTGCCAGCAGCTTGGGGAGGGGGCCGACAGATACGCAGTATTTT; CDR3 protein: CASSLGRGPTDTQYF; clone size: NA; V gene: TRBV5-5; J gene: TRBJ2-3; D gene: NA
CDR3 DNA: TGTGCCAGCAGCTGGGGGACAGGGGACTACGAGCAGTACTTC; CDR3 protein: CASSWGTGDYEQYF; clone size: NA; V gene: TRBV13; J gene: TRBJ2-7; D gene: TRBD1
CDR3 DNA: TGTGCCAGCAGTTTTGTTCTCCCGGAGCAGTACTTC; CDR3 protein: CASSFVLPEQYF; clone size: NA; V gene: TRBV12-3/TRBV12-4; J gene: TRBJ2-7; D gene: NA
CDR3 DNA: TGCGCCAGCACCATCAGTCCGAGCACAGATACGCAGTATTTT; CDR3 protein: CASTISPSTDTQYF; clone size: NA; V gene: TRBV5-1; J gene: TRBJ2-3; D gene: NA
CDR3 DNA: TGTGCCAGCACTCCTCGGGATACTTACGAGCAGTACTTC; CDR3 protein: CASTPRDTYEQYF; clone size: NA; V gene: TRBV6-5; J gene: TRBJ2-7; D gene: NA
CDR3 DNA: TGTGCCAGCAGCCATGACCCCGGACTAGCGGGGTACACCGGGGAGCTGTTTTTT; CDR3 protein: CASSHDPGLAGYTGELFF; clone size: NA; V gene: TRBV7-3; J gene: TRBJ2-2; D gene: TRBD2
CDR3 DNA: TGCGCCAGCAGCCAAGTTAGGGACTCGGCCTACGAGCAGTACTTC; CDR3 protein: CASSQVRDSAYEQYF; clone size: NA; V gene: TRBV4-1; J gene: TRBJ2-7; D gene: NA
CDR3 DNA: TGCGCCAGCAGCCTCCAGGGGGCAAGGCAGCCCCAGCATTTT; CDR3 protein: CASSLQGARQPQHF; clone size: NA; V gene: TRBV4-1; J gene: TRBJ1-5; D gene: TRBD1
CDR3 DNA: TGTGCCACCAGTGATTTGCTCCCGGATACGCAGTATTTT; CDR3 protein: CATSDLLPDTQYF; clone size: NA; V gene: TRBV24-1; J gene: TRBJ2-3; D gene: NA
CDR3 DNA: TGTGCCAGCAGTGGGGCTGTCTACAATGAGCAGTTCTTC; CDR3 protein: CASSGAVYNEQFF; clone size: NA; V gene: TRBV11-2; J gene: TRBJ2-1; D gene: NA
CDR3 DNA: TGTGCCAGCCTCCAAAGGGGTTCTGGAAACACCATATATTTT; CDR3 protein: CASLQRGSGNTIYF; clone size: NA; V gene: TRBV7-9; J gene: TRBJ1-3; D gene: NA
CDR3 DNA: TGCGCCAGCAGTCGGGACAGGGTTACCGGGGAGCTGTTTTTT; CDR3 protein: CASSRDRVTGELFF; clone size: NA; V gene: TRBV10-1; J gene: TRBJ2-2; D gene: TRBD1
CDR3 DNA: TGTGCCAGCAGCCGGGCTAGCGGGATCAACGAGCAGTACTTC; CDR3 protein: CASSRASGINEQYF; clone size: NA; V gene: TRBV3-1/TRBV3-2; J gene: TRBJ2-7; D gene: TRBD2
CDR3 DNA: TGTGCCAGCAGCCAGGCTACGGACAGGACTGACTATGGCTACACCTTC; CDR3 protein: CASSQATDRTDYGYTF; clone size: NA; V gene: TRBV3-1/TRBV3-2; J gene: TRBJ1-2; D gene: TRBD1
CDR3 DNA: TGTGCCAGCTCAACTCCGGGAGGAGGAGGTTATAGCAATCAGCCCCAGCATTTT; CDR3 protein: CASSTPGGGGYSNQPQHF; clone size: NA; V gene: TRBV18; J gene: TRBJ1-5; D gene: NA
CDR3 DNA: TGTGCCAGCAGTGCCCAGACTGCCCTCGACACTGAAGCTTTCTTT; CDR3 protein: CASSAQTALDTEAFF; clone size: NA; V gene: TRBV25-1; J gene: TRBJ1-1; D gene: NA
CDR3 DNA: TGTGCCAGCAGCCAAATACTAGCGGGGCTCCAAGAGACCCAGTACTTC; CDR3 protein: CASSQILAGLQETQYF; clone size: NA; V gene: TRBV3-1/TRBV3-2; J gene: TRBJ2-5; D gene: TRBD2
CDR3 DNA: TGTGCCAGCAGTTACCGCGGACTCCCGGATGATCAGCCCCAGCATTTT; CDR3 protein: CASSYRGLPDDQPQHF; clone size: NA; V gene: TRBV6-6; J gene: TRBJ1-5; D gene: NA
CDR3 DNA: TGTGCCAGCAAGAGGCTAGAGGACACCGGGGAGCTGTTTTTT; CDR3 protein: CASKRLEDTGELFF; clone size: NA; V gene: TRBV9; J gene: TRBJ2-2; D gene: NA